This T cell receptor beta chain was sequenced in a study of blood T cell repertoires in COVID-19. TCRdb keeps only in-frame clones here, not all; method: immunoSEQ multiplex PCR. The sample has around 170,000 clones, 88% seen once; the top ten hold approximately 9.4%. The length of the CDR3 is 15 residues. Germline V gene data show CDR1 as SNHLY and CDR2 as FYNNEI. The V end lost 3 bases, the J end lost 4 bases, and 12 bases lay between the germline ends. The source is a woman under 30 who had recovered from COVID-19. The sample comprised PBMCs or T cells enriched from blood (not recorded which). This chain connects TRBV2 to TRBJ2-2; no reliable D call. CDR3: CASSEFQASTGELFF. DNA of the CDR3: TGTGCCAGCAGTGAGTTCCAAGCGAGCACCGGGGAGCTGTTTTTT.